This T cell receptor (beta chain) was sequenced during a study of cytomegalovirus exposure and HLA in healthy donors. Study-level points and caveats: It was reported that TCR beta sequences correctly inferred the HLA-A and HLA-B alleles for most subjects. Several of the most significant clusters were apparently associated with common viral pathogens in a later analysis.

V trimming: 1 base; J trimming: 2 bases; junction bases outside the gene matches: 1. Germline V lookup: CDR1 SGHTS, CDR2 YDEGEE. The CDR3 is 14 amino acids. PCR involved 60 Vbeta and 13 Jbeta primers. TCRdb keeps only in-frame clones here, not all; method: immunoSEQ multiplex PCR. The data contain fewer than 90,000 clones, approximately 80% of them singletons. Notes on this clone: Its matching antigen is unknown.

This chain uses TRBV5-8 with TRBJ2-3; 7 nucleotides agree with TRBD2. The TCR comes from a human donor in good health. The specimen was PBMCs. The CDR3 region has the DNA TGTGCCAGCAGCTTGTGGGACTACACAGATACGCAGTATTTT. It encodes CASSLWDYTDTQYF.